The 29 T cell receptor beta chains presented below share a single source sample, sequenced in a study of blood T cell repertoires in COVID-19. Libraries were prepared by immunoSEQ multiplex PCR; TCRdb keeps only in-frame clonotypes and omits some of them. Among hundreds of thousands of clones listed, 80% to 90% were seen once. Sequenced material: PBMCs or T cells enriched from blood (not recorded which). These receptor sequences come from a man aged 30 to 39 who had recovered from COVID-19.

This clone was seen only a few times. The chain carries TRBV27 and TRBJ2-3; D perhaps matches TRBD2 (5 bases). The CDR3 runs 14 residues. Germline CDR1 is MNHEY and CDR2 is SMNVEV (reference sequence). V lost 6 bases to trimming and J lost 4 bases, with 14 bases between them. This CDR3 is CASRPGGWSDTQYF. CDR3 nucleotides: TGTGCCAGCAGGCCAGGAGGATGGTCAGATACGCAGTATTTT.

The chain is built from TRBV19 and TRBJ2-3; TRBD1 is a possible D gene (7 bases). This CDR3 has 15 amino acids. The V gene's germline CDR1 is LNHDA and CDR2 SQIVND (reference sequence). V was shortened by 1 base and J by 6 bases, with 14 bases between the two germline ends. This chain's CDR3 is CASSIGDGGGDTQYF. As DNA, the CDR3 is TGTGCCAGTAGTATAGGGGATGGAGGGGGCGATACGCAGTATTTT.

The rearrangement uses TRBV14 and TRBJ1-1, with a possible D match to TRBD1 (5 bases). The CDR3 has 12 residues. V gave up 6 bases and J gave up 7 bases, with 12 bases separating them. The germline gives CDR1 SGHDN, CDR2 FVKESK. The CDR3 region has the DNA TGTGCCAGCAGTTTCCAGGGACTTGAAGCTTTCTTT. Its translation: CASSFQGLEAFF.

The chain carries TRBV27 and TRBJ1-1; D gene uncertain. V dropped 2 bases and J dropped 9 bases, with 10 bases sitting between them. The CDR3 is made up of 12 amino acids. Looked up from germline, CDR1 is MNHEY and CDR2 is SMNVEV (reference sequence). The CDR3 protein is CASSLIGGKAFF. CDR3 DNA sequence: TGTGCCAGCAGTTTAATCGGCGGGAAAGCTTTCTTT.

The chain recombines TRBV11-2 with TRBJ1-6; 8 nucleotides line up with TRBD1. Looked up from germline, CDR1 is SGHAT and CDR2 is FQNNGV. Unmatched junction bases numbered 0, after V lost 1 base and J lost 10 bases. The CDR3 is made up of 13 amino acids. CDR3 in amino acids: CASSLGTGSPLHF. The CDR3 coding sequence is TGTGCCAGCAGCTTAGGGACAGGGTCACCCCTCCACTTT.

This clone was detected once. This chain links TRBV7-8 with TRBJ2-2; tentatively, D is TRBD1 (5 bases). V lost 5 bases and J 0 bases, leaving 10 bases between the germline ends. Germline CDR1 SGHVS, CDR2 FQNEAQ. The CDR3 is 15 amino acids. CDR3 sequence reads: CASSPMTANTGELFF. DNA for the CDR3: TGTGCCAGCAGCCCCATGACAGCGAACACCGGGGAGCTGTTTTTT.

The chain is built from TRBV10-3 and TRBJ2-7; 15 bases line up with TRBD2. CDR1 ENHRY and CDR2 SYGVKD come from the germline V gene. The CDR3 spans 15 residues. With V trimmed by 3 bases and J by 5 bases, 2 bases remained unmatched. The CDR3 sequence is CAISEGLAGGDEQYF. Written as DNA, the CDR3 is TGTGCCATCAGTGAAGGACTAGCGGGAGGGGACGAGCAGTACTTC.

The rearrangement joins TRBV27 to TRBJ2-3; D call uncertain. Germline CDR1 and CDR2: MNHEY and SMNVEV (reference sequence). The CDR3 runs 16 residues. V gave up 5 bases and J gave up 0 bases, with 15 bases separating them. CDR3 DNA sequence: TGTGCCAGCAGTATCTACGTGGCGACTAGCACAGATACGCAGTATTTT. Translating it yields CASSIYVATSTDTQYF.

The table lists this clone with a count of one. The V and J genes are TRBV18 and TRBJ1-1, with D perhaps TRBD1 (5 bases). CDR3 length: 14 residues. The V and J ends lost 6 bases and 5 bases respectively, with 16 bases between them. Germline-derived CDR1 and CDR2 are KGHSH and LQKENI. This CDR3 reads CASSDSAKGTEAFF. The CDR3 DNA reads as TGTGCCAGCTCCGACTCGGCCAAGGGGACTGAAGCTTTCTTT.

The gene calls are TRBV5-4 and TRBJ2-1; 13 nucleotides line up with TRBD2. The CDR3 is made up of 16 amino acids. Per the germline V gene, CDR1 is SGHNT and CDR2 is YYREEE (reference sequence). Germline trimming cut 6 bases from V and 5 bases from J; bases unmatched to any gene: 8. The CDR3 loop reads CASKRLAGGMHNEQFF. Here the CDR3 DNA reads TGTGCCAGCAAAAGACTAGCGGGAGGTATGCACAATGAGCAGTTCTTC. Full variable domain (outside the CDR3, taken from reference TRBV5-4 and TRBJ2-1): ETGVTQSPTHLIKTRGQQVTLRCSSQSGHNTVSWYQQALGQGPQFIFQYYREEENGRGNFPPRFSGLQFPNYSSELNVNALELDDSALYLCASKRLAGGMHNEQFFGPGTRLTVL.

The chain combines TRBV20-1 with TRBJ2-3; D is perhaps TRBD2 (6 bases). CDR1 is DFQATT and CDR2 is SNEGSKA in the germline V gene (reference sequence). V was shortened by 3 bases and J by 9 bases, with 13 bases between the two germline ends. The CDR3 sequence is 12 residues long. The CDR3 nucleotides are TGCAGTGCTAGTAGTAGCGGACAAACGCAGTATTTT. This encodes CSASSSGQTQYF.

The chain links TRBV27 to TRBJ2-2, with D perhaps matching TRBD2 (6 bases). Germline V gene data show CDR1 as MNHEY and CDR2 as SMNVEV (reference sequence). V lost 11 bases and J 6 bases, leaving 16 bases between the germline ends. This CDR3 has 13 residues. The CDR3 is CAARDFSAGELFF. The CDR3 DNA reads TGTGCCGCCCGGGACTTTTCCGCCGGGGAGCTGTTTTTT.

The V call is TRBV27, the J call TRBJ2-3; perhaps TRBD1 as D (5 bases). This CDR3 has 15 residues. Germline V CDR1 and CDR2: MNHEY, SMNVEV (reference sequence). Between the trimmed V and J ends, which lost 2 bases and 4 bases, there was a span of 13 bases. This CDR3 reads CASSLRVPGPDTQYF. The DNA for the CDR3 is TGTGCCAGCAGTTTAAGGGTCCCAGGGCCAGATACGCAGTATTTT.

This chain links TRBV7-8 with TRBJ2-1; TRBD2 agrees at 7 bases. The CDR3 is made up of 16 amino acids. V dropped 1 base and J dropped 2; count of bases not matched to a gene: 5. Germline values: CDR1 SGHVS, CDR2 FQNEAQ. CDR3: CASSLVGGGTYNEQFF. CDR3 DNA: TGTGCCAGCAGCTTAGTCGGGGGAGGGACCTACAATGAGCAGTTCTTC.

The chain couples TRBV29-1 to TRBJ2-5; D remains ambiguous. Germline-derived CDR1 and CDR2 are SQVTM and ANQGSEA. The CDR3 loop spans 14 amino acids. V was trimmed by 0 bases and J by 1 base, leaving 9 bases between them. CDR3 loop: CSVEDLAGQETQYF. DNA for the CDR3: TGCAGCGTTGAAGATTTGGCAGGCCAAGAGACCCAGTACTTC.

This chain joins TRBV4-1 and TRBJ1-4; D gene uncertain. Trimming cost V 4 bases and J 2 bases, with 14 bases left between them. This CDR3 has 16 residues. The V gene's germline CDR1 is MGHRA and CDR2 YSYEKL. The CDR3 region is CASSRLPGGTNEKLFF. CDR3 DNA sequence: TGCGCCAGCAGCCGGCTTCCGGGCGGGACTAATGAAAAACTGTTTTTT.

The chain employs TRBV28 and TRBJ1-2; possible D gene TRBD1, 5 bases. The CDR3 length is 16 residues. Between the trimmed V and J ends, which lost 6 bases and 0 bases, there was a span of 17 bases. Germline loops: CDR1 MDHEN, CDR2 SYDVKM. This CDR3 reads CASRAPLGAANYGYTF. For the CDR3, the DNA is TGTGCCAGCAGGGCCCCGCTAGGGGCGGCTAACTATGGCTACACCTTC.

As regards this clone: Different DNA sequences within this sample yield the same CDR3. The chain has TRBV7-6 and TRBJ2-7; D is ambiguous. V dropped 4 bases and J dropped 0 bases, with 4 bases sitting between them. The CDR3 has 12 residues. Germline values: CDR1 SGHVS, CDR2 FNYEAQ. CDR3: CASSSSSYEQYF. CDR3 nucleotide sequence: TGTGCCAGCAGCTCGAGCTCCTACGAGCAGTACTTC.

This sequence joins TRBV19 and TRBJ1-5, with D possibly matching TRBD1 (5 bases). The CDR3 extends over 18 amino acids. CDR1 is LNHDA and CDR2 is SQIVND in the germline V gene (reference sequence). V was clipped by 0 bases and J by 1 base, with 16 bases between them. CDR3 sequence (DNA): TGTGCCAGTAGTATAGATGAGCGGAGGGGCAGGAGCAATCAGCCCCAGCATTTT. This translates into CASSIDERRGRSNQPQHF.

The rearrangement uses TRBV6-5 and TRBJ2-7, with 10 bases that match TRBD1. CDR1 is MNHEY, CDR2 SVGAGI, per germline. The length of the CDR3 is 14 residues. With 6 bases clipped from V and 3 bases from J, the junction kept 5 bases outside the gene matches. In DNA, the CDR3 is TGTGCCAGCAGAAGAGGACAGGGGGTCTACGAGCAGTACTTC. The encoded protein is CASRRGQGVYEQYF.

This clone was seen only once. The chain's CDR3 is CASSFVLAGGSSYNEQFF. The CDR3 bases are TGTGCCAGCAGCTTCGTGCTAGCGGGAGGGAGCTCCTACAATGAGCAGTTCTTC. The chain couples TRBV11-2 to TRBJ2-1; the match to TRBD2 covers 12 bases. The germline CDR1 and CDR2 sequences are SGHAT and FQNNGV. V trimming: 3 bases; J trimming: 0 bases; junction bases outside the gene matches: 6. The CDR3 has 18 amino acids.

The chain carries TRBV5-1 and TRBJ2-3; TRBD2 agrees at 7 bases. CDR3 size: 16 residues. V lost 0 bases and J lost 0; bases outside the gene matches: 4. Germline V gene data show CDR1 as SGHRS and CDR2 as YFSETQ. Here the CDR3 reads CASSLDPSGSTDTQYF. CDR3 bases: TGCGCCAGCAGCTTGGATCCTAGCGGTAGCACAGATACGCAGTATTTT.

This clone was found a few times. The CDR3 is CASSLGTEETQYF. CDR3 DNA: TGCGCCAGCAGCTTGGGGACAGAAGAGACCCAGTACTTC. The chain uses TRBV5-1 and TRBJ2-5, with a tentative D call TRBD1 (6 bases). This CDR3 is 13 amino acids long. Trimming removed 0 bases at V and 3 bases at J, with 6 bases between. Germline lookup yields CDR1 SGHRS and CDR2 YFSETQ.

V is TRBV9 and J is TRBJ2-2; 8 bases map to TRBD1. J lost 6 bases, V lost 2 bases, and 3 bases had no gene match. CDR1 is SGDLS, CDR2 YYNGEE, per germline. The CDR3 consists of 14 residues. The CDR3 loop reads CASSVDRAPGELFF. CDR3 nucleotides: TGTGCCAGCAGCGTGGACAGGGCCCCCGGGGAGCTGTTTTTT.

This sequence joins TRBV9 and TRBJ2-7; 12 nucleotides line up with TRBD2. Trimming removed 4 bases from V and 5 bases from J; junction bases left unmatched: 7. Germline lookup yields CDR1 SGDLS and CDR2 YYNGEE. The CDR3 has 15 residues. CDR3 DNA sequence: TGTGCCAGCAGCCCAAGACTAGCGGGGGCTGACGAGCAGTACTTC. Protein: CASSPRLAGADEQYF.

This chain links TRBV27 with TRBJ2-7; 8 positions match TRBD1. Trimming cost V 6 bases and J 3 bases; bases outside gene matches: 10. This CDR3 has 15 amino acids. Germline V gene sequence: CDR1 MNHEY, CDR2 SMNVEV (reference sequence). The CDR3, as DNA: TGTGCCAGCAGCCGACTGGGACAGGTCATCTACGAGCAGTACTTC. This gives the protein CASSRLGQVIYEQYF.

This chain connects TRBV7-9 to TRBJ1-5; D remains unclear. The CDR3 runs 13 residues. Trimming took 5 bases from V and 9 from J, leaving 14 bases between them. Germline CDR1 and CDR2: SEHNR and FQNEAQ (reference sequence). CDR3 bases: TGTGCCAGCAGCCCTGATATGCGGGGGCCCCAGCATTTT. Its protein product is CASSPDMRGPQHF.

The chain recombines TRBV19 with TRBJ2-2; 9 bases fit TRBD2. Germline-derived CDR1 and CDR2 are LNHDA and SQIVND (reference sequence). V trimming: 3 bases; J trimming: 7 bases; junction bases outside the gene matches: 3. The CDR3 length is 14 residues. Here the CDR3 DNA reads TGTGCCAGTAGTATTAAGACTAGCGGCGGGGAGCTGTTTTTT. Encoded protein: CASSIKTSGGELFF.

DNA for the CDR3: TGCGCCAGCAGCTTGACCGACCGGGATCAGCCCCAGCATTTT. Translation gives CASSLTDRDQPQHF. The chain combines TRBV5-1 with TRBJ1-5; D is undetermined. V was clipped by 1 base and J by 5 bases, with 10 bases between them. The germline V gene has CDR1 SGHRS and CDR2 YFSETQ. This CDR3 contains 14 residues.